This T cell receptor beta chain was sequenced during a study of T cells after yellow fever vaccination. Across the study: Fractions with few cells were prepared using SMART-Seq v4 Ultra Low Input. Findings of the study overall: The CD4 compartment and the CD8 compartment contained a small share of clonotypes in common. From the bulk population, abundant clonotypes could contaminate and appear within FACS-sorted repertoires.

The authors made TCR cDNA by 5'RACE template switching, adding a universal primer site and UMIs. TCRdb passed the 5' RACE reads through MiXCR, listing each CDR3 protein once. The sample holds approximately 150,000 distinct CDR3 sequences, roughly 6.4% seen once. In the case of this clonotype: Its antigen remains unknown.

V was cut by 9 bases and J by 2 bases, with 16 bases left in between. The germline CDR1 and CDR2 sequences are SEHNR and FQNEAQ (reference sequence). There are 14 residues in the CDR3. The V gene is TRBV7-9, the J gene TRBJ1-1; TRBD1 might be the D (6 bases). The input for sequencing was CD4+ T cells sorted from PBMCs, taken on the day of the first yellow fever vaccination. The sequence came from a man in his late teens or twenties who received the YFV17D yellow fever vaccine. CDR3 amino acids: CASEPQGINTEAFF. In DNA, the CDR3 is TGTGCCAGTGAGCCCCAGGGGATTAACACTGAAGCTTTCTTT.